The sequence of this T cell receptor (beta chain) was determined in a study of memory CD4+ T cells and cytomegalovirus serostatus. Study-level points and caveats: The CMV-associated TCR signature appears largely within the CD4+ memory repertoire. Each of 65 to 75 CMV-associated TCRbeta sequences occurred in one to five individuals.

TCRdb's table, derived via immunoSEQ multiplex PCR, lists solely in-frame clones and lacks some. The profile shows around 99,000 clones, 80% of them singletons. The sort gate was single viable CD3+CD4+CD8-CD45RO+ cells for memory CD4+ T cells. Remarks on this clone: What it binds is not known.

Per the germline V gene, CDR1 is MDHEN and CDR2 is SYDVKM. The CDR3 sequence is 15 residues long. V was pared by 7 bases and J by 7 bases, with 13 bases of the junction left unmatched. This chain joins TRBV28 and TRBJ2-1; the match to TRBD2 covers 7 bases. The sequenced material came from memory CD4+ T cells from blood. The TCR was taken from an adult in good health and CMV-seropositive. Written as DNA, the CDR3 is TGTGCCAGCACCTCCGGGGAGGGCCGGAGTAATGAGCAGTTCTTC. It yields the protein CASTSGEGRSNEQFF.